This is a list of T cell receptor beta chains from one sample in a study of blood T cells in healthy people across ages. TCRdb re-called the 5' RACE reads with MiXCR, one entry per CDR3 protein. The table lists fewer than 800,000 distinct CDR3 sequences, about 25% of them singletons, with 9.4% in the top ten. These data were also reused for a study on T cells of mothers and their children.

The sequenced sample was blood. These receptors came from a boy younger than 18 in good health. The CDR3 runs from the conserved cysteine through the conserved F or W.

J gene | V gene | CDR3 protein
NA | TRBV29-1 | CSVDRWTSGIYEQYF
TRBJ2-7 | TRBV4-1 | CASSRELASGSYEQYF
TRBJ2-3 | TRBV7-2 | CASSLEDSRTDTQYF
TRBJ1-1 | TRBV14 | CASSQAGRLSLGYNEAFF
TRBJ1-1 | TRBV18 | CASSPSGTGGSEAFF
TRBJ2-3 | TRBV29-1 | CSVLADSTDTQYF
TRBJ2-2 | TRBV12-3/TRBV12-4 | CASSTVAGELFF
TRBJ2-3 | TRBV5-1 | CASKSIQGAVDTQYF
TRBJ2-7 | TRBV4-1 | CASSQAHTGSYEQYF
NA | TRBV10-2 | CASSEKDRGSYEQYF
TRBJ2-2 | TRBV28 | CASRGTGTGGTGELFF
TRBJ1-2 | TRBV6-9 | CASSRGQSNYGYTF
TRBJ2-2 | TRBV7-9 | CASSSGRTENTGELFF
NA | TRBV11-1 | CASSLVIESEQFF
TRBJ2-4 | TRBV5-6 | CASSLVGTSGRGDIQYF
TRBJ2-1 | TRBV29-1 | CSVGRGLSYNEQFF
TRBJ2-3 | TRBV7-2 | CASSFGGDTDTQYF
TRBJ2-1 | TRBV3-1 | CASSQGYPRNEQFF
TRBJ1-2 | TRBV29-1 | CSVADGQGTYGYTF
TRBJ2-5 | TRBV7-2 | CASHIHQETQYF
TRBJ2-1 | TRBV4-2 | CASSQDGALPYNEQFF
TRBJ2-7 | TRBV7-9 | CASSLMGPEDYEQYF
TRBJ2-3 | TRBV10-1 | CASSENRDTQYF
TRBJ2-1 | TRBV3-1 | CASSQGTGHNEQFF